This T cell receptor (beta chain) appears in the sequencing data of a study of blood T cell repertoires in COVID-19. Study-level background: The samples span acute and convalescent COVID-19 from the United States, Italy and Spain. PBMCs, B-cell-depleted T cells, or T cells were the source of the cDNA or gDNA that made up the material.

The authors' processing: Estimated nucleated cell counts came from reference gene primer amplification. TCRdb's table, derived via immunoSEQ multiplex PCR, lists solely in-frame clones and lacks some. V, J and clone size derive from that table, while D and trimming were established from the DNA sequence. The table lists 200,000 to 300,000 clones, 75% to 85% of them singletons, with 12% in the top ten. The clonotype comes from a woman aged 55-70 years with active or convalescent COVID-19. Material for sequencing was peripheral blood.

The CDR3 bases are TGTGCCAGCAGCCCCGCCCTAGGGACAGGGTATGGCTACACCTTC. It specifies CASSPALGTGYGYTF. The chain links TRBV7-9 to TRBJ1-2; TRBD1 matches at 9 bases. This CDR3 region has 15 residues. The trim removed 5 bases at V and 5 bases at J, leaving 9 bases unmatched. CDR1 is SEHNR, CDR2 FQNEAQ, per germline (reference sequence). The full variable domain, its missing parts supplied by reference TRBV7-9 and TRBJ1-2, is DTGVSQNPRHKITKRGQNVTFRCDPISEHNRLYWYRQTLGQGPEFLTYFQNEAQLEKSRLLSDRFSAERPKGSFSTLEIQRTEQGDSAMYLCASSPALGTGYGYTFGSGTRLTVV.